The present T cell receptor (beta chain) was sequenced within a study of regulatory T cells in long-lasting Graves disease. Time point of the sample: newly diagnosed GD, antithyroid drugs for less than 3 months. After RNA was extracted from PBMCs, the TCR library was made from it. The germline V gene encodes CDR1 MNHEY and CDR2 SVGEGT. This CDR3 spans 15 amino acids. Turning to this clonotype: Just one base apart from a much larger clone, this may be a read error.

Library construction for TCR beta used iRepertoire HTBI primers and Arm-PCR of CDR3 regions. MiXCR, applied by TCRdb to the multiplex PCR reads, yields one record per CDR3 protein. The table lists 300,000 to 400,000 distinct CDR3 sequences, around 17% of them singletons. The sample also formed part of further work on T cells in Graves' hyperthyroidism and ophthalmopathy.

The TCR originated in a man between 35 and 55 years old with Graves disease. The sample here was peripheral blood mononuclear cells (PBMCs), taken at new diagnosis, from a patient treated with antithyroid drugs. The genes are TRBV6-2 or TRBV6-3 and TRBJ2-3; the D gene is possibly TRBD1 (5 bases). As DNA, the CDR3 is TGTGCCAGCAGTTACCGGGCAGGGTTCTTAGATACGCAGTGTTTT. It translates to CASSYRAGFLDTQCF.